The TCR beta chain described here comes from a study of a mutant IDH1 vaccine in newly diagnosed glioma. About the research overall: Radiotherapy, temozolomide, or both had been given previously, and both were given to most. Week 35 brought visit V12, which was followed by visit V13 at week 47. Study results and limitations: Changes in the top peripheral T cell clonotypes seemingly had no bearing on pseudoprogression.

The assay was immunoSEQ multiplex PCR, and TCRdb's table has in-frame clones only and misses some. Among about 94,000 clones listed, about 90% were seen once. Germline assignment: CDR1 SNHLY and CDR2 FYNNEI. V lost 6 bases and J lost 4; bases outside the gene matches: 16. This CDR3 spans 18 amino acids. Time point indicated: week 47, end of study. Topical imiquimod accompanied each vaccine dose, which consisted of 300 ug of mutant IDH1 20-mer peptide. Turning to this clone: Its antigen is as yet unknown.

J is TRBJ1-1 and V is TRBV2, with 11 positions matching TRBD1. The source was PBMCs, collected from a glioma patient whose treatment included an IDH1 peptide vaccine. The sequence came from a woman in her forties or fifties with glioma. In DNA, the CDR3 is TGTGCCAGCAGCCCTGGAGCGGACAGGGGGCGTGGGAGCACTGAAGCTTTCTTT. Its translation: CASSPGADRGRGSTEAFF.